The 5 T cell receptor beta chains below come from one sample, sequenced in a study of CD8 T cells in Susac syndrome. Random hexamers served to reverse transcribe about 0.5 to 1 ug RNA. TCRdb re-called the immunoSEQ multiplex PCR reads with MiXCR, one entry per CDR3 protein. This table holds fewer than 350,000 distinct CDR3 sequences, under 95% found once. The sequenced material came from CD4+ T cells from PBMCs. These receptor sequences come from a human donor with multiple sclerosis.

The rearrangement joins TRBV3-1 to TRBJ2-5; the D is unclear. The CDR3 runs to 13 residues. Germline V CDR1 and CDR2: LGHDT, YNNKEL (reference sequence). Trimming shortened V by 4 bases and J by 3 bases, and 9 bases separated the two germline ends. This chain's CDR3 is CASSPRAKETQYF. The CDR3 nucleotides read TGTGCCAGCAGCCCCCGGGCTAAAGAGACCCAGTACTTC.

The chain uses TRBV6-2 or TRBV6-3 and TRBJ1-5; D is ambiguous. Germline CDR1 reads MNHEY; CDR2 reads SVGEGT. V was pared by 5 bases and J by 7 bases, with 15 bases between. CDR3 length equals 14 residues. The CDR3 bases are TGTGCCAGCAGTAATCCCACTCCTCTACAGCCCCAGCATTTT. Translated: CASSNPTPLQPQHF.

The rearrangement uses TRBV30 and TRBJ2-1, with TRBD2 identical over 7 bases. J lost 6 bases, V lost 7 bases, and 9 bases had no gene match. CDR1 and CDR2 from the germline V gene are GTSNPN and SVGIG (reference sequence). The CDR3 runs 13 residues. The CDR3 bases are TGTGCCTTGGCGGCGGGAGCGTCCAATGAGCAGTTCTTC. The encoded protein is CALAAGASNEQFF.

The chain couples TRBV5-1 to TRBJ1-1; tentative D call: TRBD1 (5 bases). Germline values: CDR1 SGHRS, CDR2 YFSETQ. V was cut by 1 base and J by 1 base, with 14 bases left in between. This CDR3 is built from 16 residues. The CDR3 DNA follows: TGCGCCAGCAGCTTGAGAGGGGCGCGGGAGAACACTGAAGCTTTCTTT. This gives the protein CASSLRGARENTEAFF.

This rearrangement joins TRBV7-3 to TRBJ2-2; TRBD1 matches 12 bases. J was trimmed by 9 bases and V by 6 bases; bases with no gene match: 8. The CDR3 consists of 15 residues. In germline, CDR1 is SGHTA, CDR2 FQGTGA. CDR3 coding DNA: TGTGCCAGCAGTCATGGGGGGACAGGGGGCCGGGAGCTGTTTTTT. Protein sequence: CASSHGGTGGRELFF.